This T cell receptor (beta chain) was documented in a study of molecular identifiers for immune sequencing clone quantification. Each CDR3 protein is one row after TCRdb ran MiXCR on the PCR reads. This table holds 600,000 to 650,000 distinct CDR3 sequences, 20% found once. The sample holds a few counts of this clonotype. Material: naive CD8+ T cells from blood, with Jurkat cell RNA spiked in. The sample's subset: FACS-sorted CD8+CD4-CCR7+CD45RA+ naive T cells. The source of this sequence is a human donor in good health. Some libraries in this study had Jurkat cell RNA spiked in.

The CDR3 here is CSARDSGGVRSYNEQFF. The CDR3 DNA reads as TGCAGTGCTAGAGATTCAGGCGGGGTGAGATCCTACAATGAGCAGTTCTTC. The V gene is TRBV20-1, the J gene TRBJ2-1, with TRBD2 as a possible D gene (6 bases). CDR1 DFQATT and CDR2 SNEGSKA come from the germline V gene (reference sequence). The CDR3 totals 17 residues. The germline V and J ends were trimmed by 0 bases and 1 base, with 16 bases remaining between them.